This T cell receptor (beta chain) comes out of a study of cytomegalovirus exposure and HLA in healthy donors. Use of 60 Vbeta and 13 Jbeta primers characterized the PCR. This table comes from immunoSEQ multiplex PCR, and its TCRdb copy is limited to in-frame clones, with some not included. In all, the sample yields roughly 120,000 clones. The receptor's source is a man aged 40-55 years in good health and CMV-seronegative. The sequenced sample consisted of PBMCs.

This CDR3 reads CASSPGGSGSSYNEQFF. CDR3 coding DNA: TGTGCCAGCAGCCCCGGAGGTAGCGGCTCCTCCTACAATGAGCAGTTCTTC. The chain links TRBV7-9 to TRBJ2-1, with a tentative D call TRBD2 (6 bases). Germline V lookup: CDR1 SEHNR, CDR2 FQNEAQ (reference sequence). The CDR3 length is 17 residues. V lost 5 bases and J lost 0, with 17 bases in between. The full variable domain, completed using reference TRBV7-9 and TRBJ2-1, is DTGVSQNPRHKITKRGQNVTFRCDPISEHNRLYWYRQTLGQGPEFLTYFQNEAQLEKSRLLSDRFSAERPKGSFSTLEIQRTEQGDSAMYLCASSPGGSGSSYNEQFFGPGTRLTVL.